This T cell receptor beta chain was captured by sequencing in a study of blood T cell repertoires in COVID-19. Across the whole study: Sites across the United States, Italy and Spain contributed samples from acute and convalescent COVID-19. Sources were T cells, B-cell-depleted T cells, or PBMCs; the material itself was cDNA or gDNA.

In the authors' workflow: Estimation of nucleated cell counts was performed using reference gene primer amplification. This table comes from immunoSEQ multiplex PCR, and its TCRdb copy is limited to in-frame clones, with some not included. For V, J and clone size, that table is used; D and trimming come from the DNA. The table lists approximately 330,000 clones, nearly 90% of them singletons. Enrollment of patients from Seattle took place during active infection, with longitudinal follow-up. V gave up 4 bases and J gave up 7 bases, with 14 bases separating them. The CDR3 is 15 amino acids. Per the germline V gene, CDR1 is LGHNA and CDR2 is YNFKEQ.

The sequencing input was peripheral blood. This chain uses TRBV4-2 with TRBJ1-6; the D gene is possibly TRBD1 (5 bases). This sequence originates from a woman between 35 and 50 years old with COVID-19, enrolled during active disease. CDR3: CASSPSIRENSPLHF. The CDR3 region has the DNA TGTGCCAGCAGCCCATCAATCAGGGAAAATTCACCCCTCCACTTT.